The 25 T cell receptor beta chains below all came from one sample that was sequenced in a study of naive and memory T cell subsets. The SP2 primer and nested alpha and beta constant region primers amplified ligated cDNA in four rounds. TCRdb reprocessed the 5' RACE reads via MiXCR and lists one record per CDR3 protein. Of 50,000 or so distinct CDR3 sequences in the sample, more than 7% are singletons; the top ten hold around 10%. An oligonucleotide containing a UMI was ligated to the 3' end of TCR cDNA. The receptor set was obtained from a male donor in good health.

As regards this clonotype: A read error may explain this, as a much larger clone is one base away. V usage is TRBV6-1 and J usage is TRBJ2-2, with 11 bases identical to TRBD1. This CDR3 has 14 amino acids. J gave up 10 bases and V 6 bases, and 7 bases lay outside the gene matches. The V gene's germline CDR1 is MNHNS and CDR2 SASEGT. In nucleotides, the CDR3 is TGTGCCAGCAGCCGGGACAGGGGGGCCGTGGAGCTGTTTTTT. Amino acids: CASSRDRGAVELFF.

The genes are TRBV6-6 and TRBJ2-5, with D perhaps matching TRBD1 (6 bases). Germline V CDR1 and CDR2: MNHNY, SVGAGI (reference sequence). V dropped 6 bases and J dropped 5 bases, with 16 bases sitting between them. The CDR3 consists of 14 residues. The CDR3 reads CASSADSPVETQYF. The CDR3 DNA reads as TGTGCCAGCAGCGCGGACAGTCCCGTGGAGACCCAGTACTTC.

This clonotype was recorded at least ten times. The CDR3 nucleotides are TGTGCCAGCAGCTTTTCAGGGGGCGAGACCCAGTACTTC. It codes for CASSFSGGETQYF. This sequence joins TRBV11-2 and TRBJ2-5, with TRBD1 identical over 8 bases. After removal of 3 bases from V and 5 bases from J, the junction contained 2 bases not matched to a gene. CDR1 and CDR2 (germline): SGHAT, FQNNGV. CDR3 size: 13 residues. Based on the CDR3 plus reference TRBV11-2 and TRBJ2-5, the full variable domain is EAGVAQSPRYKIIEKRQSVAFWCNPISGHATLYWYQQILGQGPKLLIQFQNNGVVDDSQLPKDRFSAERLKGVDSTLKIQPAKLEDSAVYLCASSFSGGETQYFGPGTRLLVL.

There are many counts of this clonotype. V usage is TRBV5-1 and J usage is TRBJ2-1; possibly TRBD2 for D (6 bases). There are 13 residues in the CDR3. Germline loops: CDR1 SGHRS, CDR2 YFSETQ. V gave up 0 bases and J gave up 9 bases, with 10 bases separating them. CDR3 coding DNA: TGCGCCAGCAGCTTGGGGACTACGATTGAGCAGTTCTTC. It specifies CASSLGTTIEQFF.

V usage is TRBV12-3 or TRBV12-4 and J usage is TRBJ2-1, with 8 bases aligning to TRBD2. The V segment lost 4 bases and the J segment 4 bases; nucleotides outside the gene matches: 6. The CDR3 consists of 15 residues. The CDR3 sequence is CASSYGGARYNEQFF. The CDR3 nucleotides are TGTGCCAGCAGTTACGGGGGGGCCAGGTACAATGAGCAGTTCTTC.

This clonotype occurred many times. The chain joins TRBV2 to TRBJ2-3; the D call may be TRBD1 or TRBD2 (6 bases each). V lost 9 bases to trimming and J lost 0 bases, with 19 bases between them. The CDR3 contains 16 residues. The germline CDR1 and CDR2 sequences are SNHLY and FYNNEI. The CDR3 region has the DNA TGTGCCAGGGGGGGCCTCTACGGAGGGAGCACAGATACGCAGTATTTT. This sequence encodes CARGGLYGGSTDTQYF.

Only a few counts were recorded for this clonotype. The rearrangement links TRBV3-1 to TRBJ2-5; 10 positions agree with TRBD1. The CDR3 extends over 14 amino acids. V lost 4 bases, J lost 5 bases, and 4 bases stayed unmatched. Germline CDR1 LGHDT, CDR2 YNNKEL (reference sequence). The CDR3, as DNA: TGTGCCAGCAGCCCGACAGGGGGCGATGAGACCCAGTACTTC. Translation: CASSPTGGDETQYF.

The chain joins TRBV12-3 or TRBV12-4 to TRBJ2-5, with TRBD2 as a possible D gene (6 bases). CDR3 length equals 14 residues. Between the trimmed V and J ends, which lost 5 bases and 5 bases, there was a span of 15 bases. In DNA form, the CDR3 reads TGTGCCAGCAGTGCAGGGACTCATAGGGAGACCCAGTACTTC. Its protein product is CASSAGTHRETQYF.

This clonotype was picked up many times. The chain links TRBV5-1 to TRBJ2-3, with 13 bases lining up with TRBD2. Trimming cost V 5 bases and J 0 bases; bases outside gene matches: 6. CDR3 length equals 17 residues. The germline CDR1 and CDR2 sequences are SGHRS and YFSETQ. The CDR3 sequence: CASSRTSGGPSTDTQYF. Written as DNA, the CDR3 is TGCGCCAGCAGTCGGACTAGCGGGGGCCCTAGCACAGATACGCAGTATTTT.

The V call is TRBV14, the J call TRBJ2-5, with 10 bases lining up with TRBD1. Germline trimming cut 4 bases from V and 0 bases from J; bases unmatched to any gene: 5. The CDR3 covers 16 residues. CDR1 is SGHDN, CDR2 FVKESK, per germline. This CDR3 is CASSPWTGGYQETQYF. CDR3 nucleotide sequence: TGTGCCAGCAGCCCCTGGACAGGGGGGTACCAAGAGACCCAGTACTTC.

The genes are TRBV6-1 and TRBJ2-5, with TRBD1 as a possible D gene (5 bases). V was shortened by 1 base and J by 2 bases, with 5 bases between the two germline ends. CDR1 and CDR2 (germline): MNHNS, SASEGT. This CDR3 contains 13 residues. The CDR3 DNA is TGTGCCAGCAGTGAAGGACAGCAAGAGACCCAGTACTTC. The encoded protein is CASSEGQQETQYF.

The V gene is TRBV29-1, the J gene TRBJ2-5; 8 positions agree with TRBD1. CDR1 is SQVTM, CDR2 ANQGSEA, per germline. The CDR3 is 14 amino acids. The J segment lost 5 bases and the V segment lost 3 bases, leaving 8 bases of the junction unmatched. DNA for the CDR3: TGCAGCGTTGATGGGCAGGGGGCGTGGGAGACCCAGTACTTC. Translation: CSVDGQGAWETQYF.

This clonotype was recorded many times. The V and J genes are TRBV6-5 and TRBJ1-1, with 10 bases aligning to TRBD1. Trimming took 4 bases from V and 4 from J; bases not matched to a gene: 6. The CDR3 has 15 residues. Germline loops: CDR1 MNHEY, CDR2 SVGAGI. The CDR3 DNA follows: TGTGCCAGCAGTTCGACAGGGGGCTTACTCACTGAAGCTTTCTTT. Translating it yields CASSSTGGLLTEAFF.

This clonotype was seen at least ten times. This chain uses TRBV3-1 with TRBJ1-1, with 7 bases identical to TRBD1. Germline CDR1 reads LGHDT; CDR2 reads YNNKEL (reference sequence). After removal of 2 bases from V and 6 bases from J, the junction contained 9 bases not matched to a gene. The CDR3 loop spans 15 amino acids. CDR3 DNA: TGTGCCAGCAGCCAACCCAGGGGGAATAATCCTGAAGCTTTCTTT. Translated, it gives CASSQPRGNNPEAFF.

This clonotype was seen at least ten times. This rearrangement joins TRBV6-1 to TRBJ2-7, with 10 bases identical to TRBD1. J was trimmed by 4 bases and V by 11 bases; bases with no gene match: 17. The V gene's germline CDR1 is MNHNS and CDR2 SASEGT. The CDR3 has 16 residues. CDR3: CAGSSHAGTGDYEQYF. DNA for the CDR3: TGTGCCGGTAGTAGCCATGCCGGGACAGGGGATTACGAGCAGTACTTC.

This clonotype has more than one count but fewer than ten. The rearrangement links TRBV6-5 to TRBJ1-2; 10 bases agree with TRBD1. Germline V gene data show CDR1 as MNHEY and CDR2 as SVGAGI. The V and J ends lost 4 bases and 5 bases, in that order; junction bases with no gene match: 4. This CDR3 comprises 14 residues. The CDR3 bases are TGTGCCAGCAGTTTGGGACAGGGGTTATATGGCTACACCTTC. Translated, it gives CASSLGQGLYGYTF.

The genes are TRBV6-6 and TRBJ1-1, with TRBD1 matching over 11 bases. With V trimmed by 2 bases and J by 6 bases, 8 bases remained unmatched. Germline CDR1 MNHNY, CDR2 SVGAGI (reference sequence). CDR3 length: 16 amino acids. CDR3 nucleotides: TGTGCCAGCAGTTACGGTGGGACAGGGGGGTCCCCTGAAGCTTTCTTT. It yields the protein CASSYGGTGGSPEAFF.

This clonotype was found many times. V is TRBV5-6 and J is TRBJ2-3; D may be TRBD2 (5 bases). CDR1 is SGHDT and CDR2 is YYEEEE in the germline V gene. There are 16 residues in the CDR3. V lost 4 bases and J 2 bases, leaving 17 bases between the germline ends. This CDR3 reads CASSQTGIGITDTQYF. Here the CDR3 DNA reads TGTGCCAGCAGCCAGACCGGGATCGGCATCACAGATACGCAGTATTTT.

The chain recombines TRBV5-1 with TRBJ2-2; D not certain. Trimming pared 0 bases from V and 1 base from J, leaving 10 bases between. CDR3 length: 16 residues. CDR1 is SGHRS, CDR2 YFSETQ, per germline. The CDR3 DNA reads TGCGCCAGCAGCTTGGCTTTCAGGCAGAACACCGGGGAGCTGTTTTTT. This encodes CASSLAFRQNTGELFF.

In this sample, this clonotype turned up many times. The V and J genes are TRBV20-1 and TRBJ2-7; 12 bases match TRBD1. J gave up 1 base and V 3 bases, and 4 bases lay outside the gene matches. Germline V CDR1 and CDR2: DFQATT, SNEGSKA (reference sequence). The CDR3 totals 15 residues. In DNA, the CDR3 is TGCAGTGCTAGCGGGACAGGGGGCCTTTCCTACGAGCAGTACTTC. It yields the protein CSASGTGGLSYEQYF.

This clonotype was counted between two and nine times. This sequence joins TRBV20-1 and TRBJ2-3; D possibly corresponds to TRBD2 (7 bases). The CDR3 is 14 amino acids. Germline CDR1 DFQATT, CDR2 SNEGSKA (reference sequence). The V end lost 8 bases, the J end lost 0 bases, and 15 bases lay between the germline ends. CDR3: CSSLGGASTDTQYF. CDR3 DNA sequence: TGCAGTTCCTTAGGGGGGGCCAGCACAGATACGCAGTATTTT.

The chain has TRBV19 and TRBJ1-5; 10 positions match TRBD1. Unmatched junction bases numbered 3, after V lost 3 bases and J lost 1 base. Looked up from germline, CDR1 is LNHDA and CDR2 is SQIVND (reference sequence). This CDR3 has 16 amino acids. The CDR3 DNA is TGTGCCAGTAGTATCCGGGACAGGGGAAGCAATCAGCCCCAGCATTTT. Its protein is CASSIRDRGSNQPQHF.

This clonotype was seen more than once but under ten times. The chain couples TRBV7-9 to TRBJ1-4; D is uncertain. Trimming removed 3 bases from V and 0 bases from J, with 5 bases in between. This CDR3 contains 14 residues. Germline V lookup: CDR1 SEHNR, CDR2 FQNEAQ (reference sequence). In DNA, the CDR3 is TGTGCCAGCAGCTTCGGTGCAACTAATGAAAAACTGTTTTTT. Residues: CASSFGATNEKLFF.

This clonotype was recorded many times. The chain joins TRBV7-6 to TRBJ1-6, with D unclear. Germline V CDR1 and CDR2: SGHVS, FNYEAQ. CDR3 length: 15 amino acids. V lost 2 bases to trimming and J lost 6 bases, with 11 bases between them. The CDR3 coding sequence is TGTGCCAGCAGCTTAATGGACGGGCCTAATTCACCCCTCCACTTT. Translated: CASSLMDGPNSPLHF.

The rearrangement links TRBV11-2 to TRBJ2-3, with 10 positions matching TRBD2. The CDR3 totals 16 residues. Germline CDR1 is SGHAT and CDR2 is FQNNGV. The V and J ends lost 6 bases and 3 bases, in that order; junction bases with no gene match: 9. DNA of the CDR3: TGTGCCAGCAGACCAGGTCTAGCGGGAGTGACAGATACGCAGTATTTT. Encoded protein: CASRPGLAGVTDTQYF.